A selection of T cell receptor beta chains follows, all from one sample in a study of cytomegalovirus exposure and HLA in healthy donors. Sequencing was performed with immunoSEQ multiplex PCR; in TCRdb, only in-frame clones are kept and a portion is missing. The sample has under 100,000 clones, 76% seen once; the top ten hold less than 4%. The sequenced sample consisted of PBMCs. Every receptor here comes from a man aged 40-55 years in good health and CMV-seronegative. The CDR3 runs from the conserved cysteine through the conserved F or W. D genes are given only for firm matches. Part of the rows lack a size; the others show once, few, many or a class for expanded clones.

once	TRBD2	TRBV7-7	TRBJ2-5	CASSFNSGGTQETQYF	TGTGCCAGCAGCTTTAATAGCGGGGGCACTCAAGAGACCCAGTACTTC
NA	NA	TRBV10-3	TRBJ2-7	CATQDVGGEQYF	TGTGCCACCCAAGACGTGGGGGGCGAGCAGTACTTC
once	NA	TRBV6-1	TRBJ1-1	CASSDVAGSTEAFF	TGTGCCAGCAGTGATGTCGCCGGGAGCACTGAAGCTTTCTTT
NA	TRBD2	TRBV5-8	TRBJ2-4	CASSQGLAVNIQYF	TGTGCCAGCAGCCAGGGACTAGCGGTTAACATTCAGTACTTC
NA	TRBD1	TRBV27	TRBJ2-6	CASSSGTGIAGANVLTF	TGTGCCAGCAGCTCCGGGACAGGGATCGCTGGGGCCAACGTCCTGACTTTC
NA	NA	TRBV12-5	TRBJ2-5	CASGFKETQYF	TGTGCTAGTGGTTTTAAAGAGACCCAGTACTTC
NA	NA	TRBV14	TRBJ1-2	CASSLGQLNYGYTF	TGTGCCAGCAGCCTAGGACAGCTCAACTATGGCTACACCTTC
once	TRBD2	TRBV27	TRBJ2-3	CASSVYLAGGSTDTQYF	TGTGCCAGCAGCGTCTACTTAGCGGGGGGGTCAACAGATACGCAGTATTTT
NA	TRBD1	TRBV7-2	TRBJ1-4	CASSSRGQANEKLFF	TGTGCCAGCAGTTCACGGGGACAGGCTAATGAAAAACTGTTTTTT
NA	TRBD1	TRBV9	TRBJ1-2	CASSSNRGLVYGYTF	TGTGCCAGCAGCTCTAACAGGGGGCTCGTCTATGGCTACACCTTC
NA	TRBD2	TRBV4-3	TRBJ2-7	CASSPQEGSGGANYEQYF	TGCGCCAGCAGCCCCCAAGAAGGTAGCGGGGGAGCAAACTACGAGCAGTACTTC
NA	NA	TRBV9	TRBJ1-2	CASSVDLGLGYGYTF	TGTGCCAGCAGCGTAGATTTGGGCTTAGGATATGGCTACACCTTC
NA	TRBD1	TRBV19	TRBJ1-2	CASSIDREASYGYTF	TGTGCCAGTAGTATTGACAGGGAGGCGAGCTATGGCTACACCTTC
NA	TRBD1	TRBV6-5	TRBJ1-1	CASSYAQGADTEAFF	TGTGCCAGCAGTTACGCCCAGGGGGCGGACACTGAAGCTTTCTTT
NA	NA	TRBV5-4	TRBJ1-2	CASRYPGGHGYTF	TGTGCCAGCAGATACCCGGGGGGCCATGGCTACACCTTC
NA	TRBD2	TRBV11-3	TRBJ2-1	CASSLDPGGGYNEQFF	TGTGCCAGCAGCTTAGACCCCGGGGGGGGCTACAATGAGCAGTTCTTC
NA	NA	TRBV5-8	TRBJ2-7	CASSLRTLDHSEQYF	TGTGCCAGCAGCTTGAGAACCCTCGATCACTCCGAGCAGTACTTC
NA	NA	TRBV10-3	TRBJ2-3	CAISEWSGSLVDTQYF	TGTGCCATCAGTGAGTGGTCGGGGTCTCTCGTTGATACGCAGTATTTT
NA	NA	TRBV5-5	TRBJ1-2	CASSIYLEYSNYGYTF	TGTGCCAGCAGCATATACCTGGAGTATTCTAACTATGGCTACACCTTC
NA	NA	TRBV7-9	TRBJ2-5	CASSFMRGSETQYF	TGTGCCAGCAGCTTTATGCGGGGATCGGAGACCCAGTACTTC